These T cell receptor beta chains were read from a single sample in a study of T cell changes during pregnancy in multiple sclerosis. Using immunoSEQ multiplex PCR, the repertoire was profiled, and TCRdb retains in-frame clones only, with some absent. The table includes tens of thousands of clones, over 80% detected once. The sample in question was CD4+ T cells from peripheral blood mononuclear cells, obtained after pregnancy. These receptors all stem from a female donor with multiple sclerosis, enrolled in a pregnancy study. CDR3s include the opening cysteine and the closing phenylalanine or tryptophan. D genes are given only for firm matches. Some rows have no size entry. The others give once, few or many, or a class for an expanded clone.

>TRBJ2-7|TRBV7-2|NA|NA
CASSFGTFSYEQYF
TGTGCCAGCAGCTTCGGGACTTTCTCCTACGAGCAGTACTTC
>TRBJ1-4|TRBV28|NA|TRBD1
CASSAQGVRKLFF
TGTGCCAGCAGTGCCCAGGGGGTGCGGAAACTGTTTTTT
>TRBJ1-2|TRBV6-5|few|NA
CAIRDTTGGYTF
TGTGCCATCCGGGACACCACGGGCGGCTACACCTTC
>TRBJ2-2|TRBV7-3|NA|NA
CASSLDSYTGELFF
TGTGCCAGCAGCTTGGACTCTTACACCGGGGAGCTGTTTTTT
>TRBJ2-5|TRBV7-2|NA|NA
CASSLGGGGGETQYF
TGTGCCAGCAGCTTAGGGGGAGGCGGTGGGGAGACCCAGTACTTC
>TRBJ1-2|TRBV15|NA|NA
CATSRDISYGYTF
TGTGCCACCAGCAGAGATATCAGTTATGGCTACACCTTC
>TRBJ1-5|TRBV19|once|NA
CASSIRPEGGDQPQHF
TGTGCCAGTAGTATCAGACCCGAAGGGGGGGATCAGCCCCAGCATTTT
>TRBJ2-5|TRBV19|NA|NA
CASGAQETQYF
TGTGCCAGTGGGGCCCAAGAGACCCAGTACTTC
>TRBJ1-2|TRBV7-2|NA|TRBD1
CASSLGRGRGQYGYTF
TGTGCCAGCAGCTTAGGAAGGGGCAGGGGGCAATATGGCTACACCTTC
>TRBJ2-4|TRBV19|NA|TRBD1
CASSPGTGSNIQYF
TGTGCCAGTAGTCCCGGGACAGGGTCCAACATTCAGTACTTC
>TRBJ2-1|TRBV5-4|few|TRBD2
CASRTGTSDRNEQFF
TGTGCCAGCAGGACCGGGACTAGCGACCGAAATGAGCAGTTCTTC
>TRBJ1-6|TRBV25-1|few|TRBD1
CASTQGAYNSPLHF
TGTGCCAGTACTCAGGGGGCGTATAATTCACCCCTCCACTTT
>TRBJ1-6|TRBV21-1|NA|NA
CASSKDRESYNSPLHF
TGTGCCAGCAGCAAGGACAGGGAGTCCTATAATTCACCCCTCCACTTT
>TRBJ1-2|TRBV30|NA|NA
CAWRAGPHSGYGYTF
TGTGCCTGGAGAGCGGGTCCCCACTCGGGCTATGGCTACACCTTC
>TRBJ2-7|TRBV9|few|TRBD1
CASSGQGAYEQYF
TGTGCCAGCAGTGGACAGGGTGCCTACGAGCAGTACTTC
>TRBJ1-2|TRBV4-2|NA|NA
CASSQGGGEGYYGYTF
TGTGCCAGCAGCCAGGGAGGTGGAGAGGGGTACTATGGCTACACCTTC
>TRBJ1-3|TRBV9|NA|NA
CASSVAPSPSIYF
TGTGCCAGCAGCGTCGCGCCCTCCCCATCCATATATTTT
>TRBJ1-2|TRBV7-8|NA|TRBD1
CASGTVSNYGYTF
TGTGCCAGCGGGACAGTCTCGAACTATGGCTACACCTTC
>TRBJ1-1|TRBV9|once|TRBD1
CASSATDRGITEAFF
TGTGCCAGCAGCGCCACTGACAGGGGGATCACTGAAGCTTTCTTT
>TRBJ2-7|TRBV6-1|NA|NA
CASSFGGSYEQYF
TGTGCCAGCAGCTTCGGAGGCAGCTACGAGCAGTACTTC
>TRBJ2-7|TRBV4-2|NA|TRBD2
CASSQDHSSTASGGSYEQYF
TGTGCCAGCAGCCAAGATCACAGCTCGACGGCTAGCGGGGGTTCCTACGAGCAGTACTTC
>TRBJ1-2|TRBV10-2|NA|TRBD1
CATTYEPNRGQNYGYTF
TGCGCCACCACCTACGAGCCTAACAGGGGGCAAAACTATGGCTACACCTTC
>TRBJ1-1|TRBV4-1|NA|NA
CASRPILQVNTEAFF
TGCGCCAGCAGACCTATACTACAAGTGAACACTGAAGCTTTCTTT
>TRBJ1-6|TRBV27|NA|TRBD1
CASSFRGQSPLHF
TGTGCCAGCAGTTTCAGGGGGCAGTCACCCCTCCACTTT
>TRBJ2-2|TRBV2|NA|TRBD2
CARGTSGMNTGELFF
TGTGCCAGGGGGACTAGCGGGATGAACACCGGGGAGCTGTTTTTT
>TRBJ2-7|TRBV30|once|TRBD1
CAWNMGQGPYEQYF
TGTGCCTGGAATATGGGACAGGGACCCTACGAGCAGTACTTC
>TRBJ2-7|TRBV4-2|few|TRBD1
CASSQDYRGSYEQYF
TGTGCCAGCAGCCAAGACTACAGGGGATCCTACGAGCAGTACTTC
>TRBJ2-2|TRBV19|once|TRBD2
CASSPHLGGANTGELFF
TGTGCCAGTAGTCCCCACCTGGGGGGGGCGAACACCGGGGAGCTGTTTTTT
>TRBJ1-3|TRBV7-2|NA|TRBD1
CASSLLPPRGVPGNTIYF
TGTGCCAGCAGCTTACTCCCACCCAGGGGGGTGCCTGGAAACACCATATATTTT
>TRBJ1-5|TRBV7-2|NA|NA
CASSQQGNQPQHF
TGTGCCAGCAGCCAACAGGGTAATCAGCCCCAGCATTTT
>TRBJ2-7|TRBV7-8|NA|NA
CASSPRHKPYEQYF
TGTGCCAGCAGCCCCCGCCACAAACCCTACGAGCAGTACTTC
>TRBJ2-5|TRBV5-8|NA|TRBD2
CASSFGRLAGRKETQYF
TGTGCCAGCAGCTTTGGGAGACTAGCGGGGAGAAAAGAGACCCAGTACTTC
>TRBJ1-1|TRBV4-1|once|NA
CASSQEGAGPNTEAFF
TGCGCCAGCAGCCAAGAAGGGGCCGGGCCGAACACTGAAGCTTTCTTT
>TRBJ2-7|TRBV9|NA|NA
CASSVGIRVDEQYF
TGTGCCAGCAGCGTAGGTATCAGGGTGGACGAGCAGTACTTC
>TRBJ1-2|TRBV6-6|NA|NA
CASSYSIRESGYTF
TGTGCCAGCAGTTACTCGATCAGGGAAAGCGGCTACACCTTC
>TRBJ2-5|TRBV7-9|NA|TRBD1
CASSPRQGMETQYF
TGTGCCAGCAGCCCGCGACAGGGGATGGAGACCCAGTACTTC
>TRBJ1-5|TRBV6-5|NA|TRBD1
CASTRGWNQPQHF
TGTGCCAGCACCAGGGGGTGGAATCAGCCCCAGCATTTT
>TRBJ1-2|TRBV30|NA|TRBD1
CAWSVPFSGQGARNYGYTF
TGTGCCTGGAGTGTACCGTTTTCGGGACAGGGGGCGAGAAACTATGGCTACACCTTC
>TRBJ2-7|TRBV10-3|NA|TRBD2
CAITTGLETHEQYF
TGTGCCATCACCACGGGACTAGAGACCCACGAGCAGTACTTC
>TRBJ2-7|TRBV11-2|few|TRBD2
CASRGIAGGREQYF
TGTGCCAGCAGGGGGATAGCGGGGGGGCGCGAGCAGTACTTC
>TRBJ2-1|TRBV7-3|NA|NA
CASSRRGGNEQFF
TGTGCCAGCAGCCGAAGGGGGGGGAATGAGCAGTTCTTC
>TRBJ2-7|TRBV5-1|NA|TRBD1
CASSLYRDSGIYEQYF
TGCGCCAGCAGCTTATACCGGGACAGTGGGATCTACGAGCAGTACTTC
>TRBJ1-1|TRBV5-5|NA|TRBD1
CASSASGTGGPEAFF
TGTGCCAGCAGCGCCTCCGGGACAGGGGGCCCGGAAGCTTTCTTT
>TRBJ2-5|TRBV6-5|NA|NA
CASSYSRETQYF
TGTGCCAGCAGTTACTCGCGGGAGACCCAGTACTTC
>TRBJ1-1|TRBV15|NA|NA
CATSRDLAGWVTEAFF
TGTGCCACCAGCAGAGATCTCGCAGGGTGGGTCACTGAAGCTTTCTTT
>TRBJ2-7|TRBV2|NA|NA
CASEEGGGYEQYF
TGTGCCAGCGAGGAGGGGGGGGGCTACGAGCAGTACTTC
>TRBJ2-7|TRBV9|NA|NA
CASSAPGGSSYEQYF
TGTGCCAGCAGCGCGCCAGGTGGGAGCTCCTACGAGCAGTACTTC
>TRBJ1-6|TRBV4-1|NA|TRBD1
CASSQRGQKNSPLHF
TGCGCCAGCAGCCAGAGGGGACAGAAGAATTCACCCCTCCACTTT
>TRBJ2-1|TRBV7-2|NA|TRBD1
CASSLDKGQGNNEQFF
TGTGCCAGCAGCTTAGATAAGGGACAGGGGAACAATGAGCAGTTCTTC
>TRBJ2-2|TRBV11-3|NA|NA
CASSSRVGELFF
TGTGCCAGCAGCTCTCGGGTCGGGGAGCTGTTTTTT
>TRBJ1-1|TRBV9|NA|NA
CASSGLEGSEAFF
TGTGCCAGCAGCGGACTGGAGGGGTCTGAAGCTTTCTTT
>TRBJ2-5|TRBV5-1|NA|NA
CASSLGQQETQYF
TGCGCCAGCAGCTTAGGACAGCAAGAGACCCAGTACTTC
>TRBJ1-5|TRBV18|NA|NA
CASSPAYRGEGQPQHF
TGTGCCAGCTCACCCGCCTATCGGGGGGAAGGTCAGCCCCAGCATTTT
>TRBJ1-4|TRBV11-2|NA|TRBD1
CASSLQGASNEKLFF
TGTGCCAGCAGCTTACAGGGGGCGTCTAATGAAAAACTGTTTTTT
>TRBJ1-1|TRBV2|few|NA
CASSRGTEAFF
TGTGCCAGCAGTCGGGGTACTGAAGCTTTCTTT